These 22 T cell receptor beta chains share one sample of origin, sequenced in a study of radiotherapy plus CTLA-4 blockade in lung cancer. Method: immunoSEQ multiplex PCR; TCRdb's copy keeps in-frame clones and lacks some. The sample has approximately 46,000 clones; about 85% are singletons. This specimen was peripheral blood, taken from a patient treated with radiotherapy plus ipilimumab. The receptor source for this set is a human donor with non-small cell lung cancer whose response to radiotherapy plus ipilimumab could not be evaluated.

The chain employs TRBV7-3 and TRBJ2-5; 8 positions match TRBD2. The germline gives CDR1 SGHTA, CDR2 FQGTGA. The CDR3 consists of 16 residues. With V trimmed by 5 bases and J by 5 bases, 13 bases remained unmatched. The CDR3 nucleotides read TGTGCCAGCAGCCCTATCCCAGGACTAGCAACGGAGACCCAGTACTTC. It yields the protein CASSPIPGLATETQYF.

This chain links TRBV4-2 with TRBJ2-1; 11 bases are shared with TRBD2. The CDR3 sequence is 16 residues long. Germline V gives CDR1 LGHNA, CDR2 YNFKEQ. Germline trimming cut 3 bases from V and 3 bases from J; bases unmatched to any gene: 4. CDR3 loop: CASSHETSGGYNEQFF. The CDR3 DNA is TGTGCCAGCAGCCACGAAACTAGCGGGGGCTACAATGAGCAGTTCTTC.

The genes are TRBV25-1 and TRBJ2-2, with 9 positions matching TRBD1. V shed 7 bases, J shed 5 bases, and the junction held 11 bases outside the gene matches. The CDR3 consists of 16 residues. CDR1 MGHDK and CDR2 SYGVNS come from the germline V gene. CDR3 coding DNA: TGTGCCAGCACCGAAACGACAGGGGGGAGGACCGGGGAGCTGTTTTTT. Its translation: CASTETTGGRTGELFF.

This chain uses TRBV5-5 with TRBJ2-3, with 8 positions matching TRBD2. V dropped 4 bases and J dropped 5; count of bases not matched to a gene: 9. Germline V gives CDR1 SGHKS, CDR2 YYEKEE (reference sequence). This CDR3 is built from 15 residues. CDR3 region: CASSPMGLEEDTQYF. In DNA, the CDR3 is TGTGCCAGCAGCCCGATGGGACTAGAAGAAGATACGCAGTATTTT.

A note on this clone: Likely a read error: the CDR3 ends without its conserved phenylalanine or tryptophan. The limits of the CDR3 on the DNA are not certain, so only TCRdb's listed CDR3 is given. The V call is TRBV11-2, the J call TRBJ1-2. Germline V gives CDR1 SGHAT, CDR2 FQNNGV. Ends included, the CDR3 has 13 residues. This CDR3 is CASSPGGATGWTV.

The rearrangement uses TRBV20-1 and TRBJ1-1, with 7 positions matching TRBD1. The J segment lost 7 bases and the V segment lost 7 bases, leaving 6 bases of the junction unmatched. This CDR3 has 11 amino acids. Germline assignment: CDR1 DFQATT and CDR2 SNEGSKA (reference sequence). CDR3 nucleotide sequence: TGCAGTGGGACAGGCGTAGGTGAAGCTTTCTTT. Translation gives CSGTGVGEAFF.

The V and J genes are TRBV11-1 and TRBJ2-1; D is perhaps TRBD2 (5 bases). CDR3 length: 14 residues. Germline assignment: CDR1 SGHAT and CDR2 FQDESV (reference sequence). Trimming removed 5 bases at V and 4 bases at J, with 12 bases between. The chain's CDR3 is CASSPSRTYNEQFF. DNA of the CDR3: TGTGCCAGCAGCCCCTCCAGGACTTACAATGAGCAGTTCTTC.

This clone was observed a single time. This chain links TRBV6-1 with TRBJ2-3; D gene unclear. The CDR3 runs 15 residues. Trimming removed 2 bases at V and 2 bases at J, with 11 bases between. Germline values: CDR1 MNHNS, CDR2 SASEGT. DNA for the CDR3: TGTGCCAGCAGTGAATTCCTGGCCAACACAGATACGCAGTATTTT. Translation gives CASSEFLANTDTQYF.

The gene calls are TRBV5-1 and TRBJ1-1, with 10 bases fitting TRBD1. From germline, CDR1 is SGHRS and CDR2 YFSETQ. Losses at the gene ends were 4 bases for V and 3 bases for J; bases not matched to a gene: 3. This CDR3 region has 14 residues. The CDR3 DNA reads as TGCGCCAGCAGCCAGGGACAGGGGCACACTGAAGCTTTCTTT. This gives the protein CASSQGQGHTEAFF. Full variable domain (rest looked up from reference TRBV5-1 and TRBJ1-1): KAGVTQTPRYLIKTRGQQVTLSCSPISGHRSVSWYQQTPGQGLQFLFEYFSETQRNKGNFPGRFSGRQFSNSRSEMNVSTLELGDSALYLCASSQGQGHTEAFFGQGTRLTVV.

The rearrangement uses TRBV9 and TRBJ1-1; 11 bases agree with TRBD1. V gave up 4 bases and J gave up 3 bases; unmatched junction bases: 8. CDR3 length equals 16 residues. CDR1 is SGDLS and CDR2 is YYNGEE in the germline V gene. The CDR3 protein is CASSLGQGALDTEAFF. CDR3 coding DNA: TGTGCCAGCAGCCTCGGACAGGGGGCCTTGGACACTGAAGCTTTCTTT.

This clone was detected only once. The V call is TRBV10-3, the J call TRBJ1-5, with 8 bases that match TRBD1. The CDR3 extends over 13 amino acids. The germline V gene has CDR1 ENHRY and CDR2 SYGVKD. Unmatched junction bases numbered 5, after V lost 9 bases and J lost 4 bases. The CDR3 sequence: CAIRQGLNQPQHF. CDR3 coding DNA: TGTGCCATTCGACAGGGGTTAAATCAGCCCCAGCATTTT.

This chain links TRBV4-1 with TRBJ1-2; 7 bases align to TRBD1. The V gene end was trimmed by 3 bases and the J gene end by 6 bases; junction bases not matched to a gene: 16. Germline V gene sequence: CDR1 MGHRA, CDR2 YSYEKL. The CDR3 runs 17 residues. The CDR3 spells CASSQGTSEGGQNGYTF. Here the CDR3 DNA reads TGCGCCAGCAGCCAGGGGACCTCAGAAGGGGGACAGAATGGCTACACCTTC.

V gene TRBV9 combines with J gene TRBJ2-7; D may be TRBD1 (6 bases). This CDR3 is 14 amino acids long. V lost 0 bases and J 3 bases, leaving 10 bases between the germline ends. The V gene's germline CDR1 is SGDLS and CDR2 YYNGEE. CDR3 bases: TGTGCCAGCAGCGTAGAAGTGACAGGCTACGAGCAGTACTTC. Protein product: CASSVEVTGYEQYF. Looking up the rest from reference TRBV9 and TRBJ2-7 gives the full variable domain: DSGVTQTPKHLITATGQRVTLRCSPRSGDLSVYWYQQSLDQGLQFLIQYYNGEERAKGNILERFSAQQFPDLHSELNLSSLELGDSALYFCASSVEVTGYEQYFGPGTRLTVT.

The chain couples TRBV2 to TRBJ1-2, with 9 bases that match TRBD1. This CDR3 is built from 14 residues. Germline V gene lookup returns CDR1 SNHLY and CDR2 FYNNEI. J was trimmed by 6 bases and V by 2 bases; bases with no gene match: 4. CDR3: CASSEQGQGDGYTF. CDR3 nucleotide sequence: TGTGCCAGCAGTGAACAGGGACAGGGCGATGGCTACACCTTC.

This clone was picked up one time. J is TRBJ1-2 and V is TRBV29-1; 9 nucleotides agree with TRBD1. From germline, CDR1 is SQVTM and CDR2 ANQGSEA. This CDR3 has 15 residues. Germline trimming cut 4 bases from V and 6 bases from J; bases unmatched to any gene: 12. The CDR3, as DNA: TGCAGCGTTGCCGCCGGGACAGGGTTTTATGATGGCTACACCTTC. Translated, it gives CSVAAGTGFYDGYTF.

This chain's CDR3 is CASSEPRGSYEQYF. DNA of the CDR3: TGTGCCAGCAGTGAACCCAGGGGTTCCTACGAGCAGTACTTC. The chain couples TRBV25-1 to TRBJ2-7, with D possibly being TRBD1 (6 bases). Between the trimmed V and J ends, which lost 2 bases and 1 base, there was a span of 9 bases. From germline, CDR1 is MGHDK and CDR2 SYGVNS. The CDR3 is 14 amino acids.

V gene TRBV19 combines with J gene TRBJ2-7; the match to TRBD2 covers 8 bases. Germline V gene lookup returns CDR1 LNHDA and CDR2 SQIVND (reference sequence). V lost 2 bases and J lost 3; bases outside the gene matches: 6. This CDR3 is 15 amino acids long. This CDR3 reads CASSISASGFYEQYF. In DNA, the CDR3 is TGTGCCAGTAGTATATCGGCTAGCGGGTTCTACGAGCAGTACTTC.

The chain uses TRBV11-2 and TRBJ1-4; a possible D gene is TRBD1 (6 bases). Germline V CDR1 and CDR2: SGHAT, FQNNGV. This CDR3 is 15 amino acids long. With 4 bases removed from V and 5 bases from J, the gap between germline ends came to 14 bases. The CDR3 loop is CASSSHRVSNEKLFF. DNA for the CDR3: TGTGCCAGCAGCTCACACAGGGTTTCGAATGAAAAACTGTTTTTT. The whole variable domain, filled in from reference TRBV11-2 and TRBJ1-4, reads EAGVAQSPRYKIIEKRQSVAFWCNPISGHATLYWYQQILGQGPKLLIQFQNNGVVDDSQLPKDRFSAERLKGVDSTLKIQPAKLEDSAVYLCASSSHRVSNEKLFFGSGTQLSVL.

The V call is TRBV28, the J call TRBJ2-2; TRBD2 matches at 10 bases. Germline V CDR1 and CDR2: MDHEN, SYDVKM. J was trimmed by 5 bases and V by 3 bases; bases with no gene match: 9. The CDR3 runs to 17 residues. The CDR3 loop reads CASSFNLAGVFTGELFF. As DNA, the CDR3 is TGTGCCAGCAGTTTTAATCTAGCGGGAGTCTTTACCGGGGAGCTGTTTTTT.

The rearrangement uses TRBV9 and TRBJ2-5; 9 bases match TRBD1. Germline V lookup: CDR1 SGDLS, CDR2 YYNGEE. J was trimmed by 0 bases and V by 4 bases; bases with no gene match: 4. The CDR3 covers 15 residues. The CDR3 coding sequence is TGTGCCAGCAGCAGGACAGGGGCTTACCAAGAGACCCAGTACTTC. This sequence encodes CASSRTGAYQETQYF.

The chain carries TRBV28 and TRBJ1-2; D call uncertain. There are 14 residues in the CDR3. The germline V gene has CDR1 MDHEN and CDR2 SYDVKM. V lost 4 bases and J 2 bases, leaving 11 bases between the germline ends. In DNA, the CDR3 is TGTGCCAGCAGTTCGATCAGGTTCAACTATGGCTACACCTTC. The encoded protein is CASSSIRFNYGYTF.

This clone was counted a single time. The chain recombines TRBV5-7 with TRBJ2-5; D gene uncertain. TRBV5-7 is identified as an open reading frame with a role that is uncertain. Trimming took off 1 base at V and 5 bases at J, with 15 bases between the two ends. The CDR3 runs to 15 residues. The CDR3 DNA sequence: TGTGCCAGCAGCTTGAGGAAAGAGGCCGGGGAGACCCAGTACTTC. Amino acid sequence: CASSLRKEAGETQYF.